This passage covers 28 T cell receptor beta chains from one sample sequenced in a study of glioma-infiltrating T cells. Using RNA template, CDR3s of TCR alpha and beta were amplified with iRepertoire arm-PCR. TCRdb reprocessed the multiplex PCR reads with MiXCR, giving one entry per CDR3 protein. The sample lists 100,000 to 150,000 distinct CDR3 sequences, 24% occurring once. Sequenced input: glioma tissue, nonneoplastic brain tissue, or PBMCs (not recorded which). The receptor set was obtained from a human donor with low-grade glioma or glioblastoma, undergoing nonglioma brain surgery, or in good health (not recorded which).

Comment on this clonotype: A much larger clone lies a single base off, so this may be a read error. This chain connects TRBV20-1 to TRBJ1-1; a weak D match, TRBD1 (6 bases). CDR1 and CDR2 (germline): DFQATT, SNEGSKA (reference sequence). The CDR3 extends over 13 amino acids. The DNA of the CDR3 is TGCAGTGCCTTCCGGGACACGAACACTAAAGCTTTCTTT. Translation: CSAFRDTNTKAFF.

As regards this clonotype: No conserved phenylalanine or tryptophan is present at the end of the CDR3, so a read error is the likely explanation. The genes are TRBV20-1 and TRBJ2-1; 11 bases line up with TRBD2. CDR1 and CDR2 (germline): DFQATT, SNEGSKA (reference sequence). CDR3 length: 16 residues. Trimming cost V 4 bases and J 5 bases; bases outside gene matches: 10. CDR3 nucleotides: TGCAGTGCTAAACGATGGGTAGCGGGGGGGAACAATGAGCAGTTCCTC. It encodes CSAKRWVAGGNNEQFL.

CDR3 protein: CASTRGAATDTQYF. The CDR3 DNA reads TGTGCCAGCACCCGGGGGGCGGCCACAGATACGCAGTATTTT. The chain recombines TRBV5-4 with TRBJ2-3; D is possibly TRBD2 (7 bases). The CDR3 sequence is 14 residues long. V gave up 6 bases and J gave up 2 bases, with 13 bases separating them. The germline CDR1 and CDR2 sequences are SGHNT and YYREEE (reference sequence).

The J gene is TRBJ2-3, the V gene TRBV24-1, with D maybe TRBD1 (6 bases). The J call may be faulty, since TRBJ1-5 better matches the DNA end. Germline CDR1 KGHDR, CDR2 SFDVKD. The CDR3 sequence is 16 residues long. The CDR3 DNA sequence: TGTGCCACCAGTGATAAAACGGGACACAGCACAGATACGCAGCATTTT. Amino acid sequence: CATSDKTGHSTDTQHF.

The chain carries TRBV20-1 and TRBJ2-7; 8 bases map to TRBD1. Per germline, CDR1 DFQATT and CDR2 SNEGSKA (reference sequence). CDR3 size: 14 residues. The CDR3 sequence: CSAGNRGEEYEQYV. For the CDR3, the DNA is TGCAGTGCTGGAAACAGGGGGGAAGAATACGAGCAGTATGTC.

This chain connects TRBV7-9 to TRBJ1-4; weak D call: TRBD1 (5 bases). CDR1 and CDR2 (germline): SEHNR, FQNEAQ (reference sequence). The germline V and J ends were trimmed by 5 bases and 8 bases, with 12 bases remaining between them. There are 13 residues in the CDR3. The DNA for the CDR3 is TGTGCCAGCAGCGGAACAGGTGACGAAAAACTGTTTTTT. Its translation: CASSGTGDEKLFF.

This clonotype showed up just a few times. This chain joins TRBV3-1 and TRBJ2-1; 9 positions match TRBD1. This CDR3 has 17 amino acids. With 5 bases clipped from V and 8 bases from J, the junction kept 16 bases outside the gene matches. Germline V gene lookup returns CDR1 LGHDT and CDR2 YNNKEL (reference sequence). In DNA, the CDR3 is TGTGCCAGCAGCTCCCGACCGGGGGACAGGGTTTGGGATGAGCAGTTCTTC. Amino acid sequence: CASSSRPGDRVWDEQFF.

On this clonotype itself: A much larger clone differs from this one at a single base, so this may be a read error. V usage is TRBV12-3 or TRBV12-4 and J usage is TRBJ2-1; the D gene is possibly TRBD1 (6 bases). The CDR3 consists of 15 residues. DNA of the CDR3: TGTGGCAGCAGTTTAGCAGGGGTCTCCTACAATGAGCAGTTCTTC. Translated: CGSSLAGVSYNEQFF.

The sample holds many counts of this clonotype. The rearrangement links TRBV28 to TRBJ2-3; D is unresolved. Germline CDR1 and CDR2: MDHEN and SYDVKM. Trimming left V 5 bases short and J 0 bases short, with 9 bases between. The CDR3 extends over 14 amino acids. In DNA form, the CDR3 reads TGTGCCAGCAGTAGGCCGCAGAGCACAGATACGCAGTATTTT. This sequence encodes CASSRPQSTDTQYF.

This clonotype was counted between two and nine times. The chain recombines TRBV28 with TRBJ1-3, with D unclear. Looked up from germline, CDR1 is MDHEN and CDR2 is SYDVKM. CDR3 length: 15 amino acids. The V end lost 6 bases, the J end lost 0 bases, and 12 bases lay between the germline ends. The CDR3 reads CASRPYVNSGNTIYF. The CDR3 DNA follows: TGTGCCAGCAGACCTTATGTGAACTCTGGAAACACCATATATTTT.

This clonotype occurred a few times. V is TRBV4-1 and J is TRBJ2-2, with D perhaps matching TRBD1 or TRBD2 (5 bases each). Germline CDR1 reads MGHRA; CDR2 reads YSYEKL. The CDR3 is 16 amino acids. The germline V and J ends were trimmed by 0 bases and 1 base, with 9 bases remaining between them. CDR3 region: CASSQDWGRNTGELFF. DNA of the CDR3: TGCGCCAGCAGCCAAGATTGGGGGAGGAACACCGGGGAGCTGTTTTTT.

This clonotype has a handful of counts. The chain recombines TRBV7-9 with TRBJ2-3; D unresolved. The ends were cut back, 1 base at V and 0 bases at J, with 5 bases in the middle. Germline assignment: CDR1 SEHNR and CDR2 FQNEAQ (reference sequence). This CDR3 spans 14 amino acids. CDR3 region: CASSLVQSTDTQYF. CDR3 DNA: TGTGCCAGCAGCTTAGTCCAGAGCACAGATACGCAGTATTTT.

As to this clonotype: A much larger clone lies one base from this, so it may be a read error. The V and J genes are TRBV20-1 and TRBJ1-5; a possible D gene is TRBD1 (6 bases). Trimming cost V 3 bases and J 11 bases, with 14 bases left between them. The CDR3 extends over 12 amino acids. CDR1 and CDR2 from the germline V gene are DFQATT and SNEGSKA (reference sequence). CDR3: CSASLQGSTQHF. CDR3 nucleotide sequence: TGCAGTGCTAGCTTACAGGGTAGTACCCAGCATTTT.

Comment on this clonotype: A much larger clone lies one base from this, so it may be a read error. This chain connects TRBV28 to TRBJ1-5, with 8 nucleotides matching TRBD1. The germline CDR1 and CDR2 sequences are MDHEN and SYDVKM. The V and J ends lost 5 bases and 5 bases, in that order; junction bases with no gene match: 5. This CDR3 comprises 14 residues. CDR3 in DNA: TGTGCCAGCAGTGCCAGGGGGCCGTATCAGCCCCAGCATTTT. This encodes CASSARGPYQPQHF.

This clonotype was counted a few times. The genes are TRBV28 and TRBJ2-7; D may be TRBD1 (6 bases). V lost 3 bases and J lost 6, with 18 bases in between. The CDR3 has 15 amino acids. Germline CDR1 reads MDHEN; CDR2 reads SYDVKM. The CDR3 reads CASSLGQGITREQYV. Here the CDR3 DNA reads TGTGCCAGCAGTTTGGGACAAGGGATCACACGCGAGCAGTACGTC.

This clonotype has only a few counts. This sequence joins TRBV20-1 and TRBJ2-4, with TRBD1 as a possible D gene (6 bases). Trimming stripped 3 bases from V and 10 bases from J, with 19 bases between. The CDR3 totals 14 residues. Germline V gene data show CDR1 as DFQATT and CDR2 as SNEGSKA (reference sequence). The CDR3 loop is CSASRGRAGAIQYF. The DNA of the CDR3 is TGCAGTGCTAGTCGGGGCCGGGCAGGGGCAATTCAGTACTTC.

To note about this clonotype: At one boundary the junction diverges from the germline segment, which might be a read error. This rearrangement joins TRBV18 to TRBJ1-5; D uncertain. The germline gives CDR1 KGHSH, CDR2 LQKENI. The length of the CDR3 is 15 residues. The CDR3 here is CASSPQDGGNQPQHF. As DNA, the CDR3 is TGTGCCAGCTCCCCACAAGACGGCGGGAATCAGCCCCAGCATTTT.

This CDR3 is CASSWDRGMNTEAFF. In nucleotides, the CDR3 is TGTGCCAGCAGCTGGGACAGGGGGATGAACACTGAAGCTTTCTTT. This chain uses TRBV7-9 with TRBJ1-1; 11 positions match TRBD1. Germline V gene data show CDR1 as SEHNR and CDR2 as FQNEAQ (reference sequence). The CDR3 length is 15 residues. J lost 0 bases, V lost 4 bases, and 1 base had no gene match.

The chain uses TRBV6-1 and TRBJ2-6; 7 bases agree with TRBD1. V dropped 7 bases and J dropped 1; count of bases not matched to a gene: 4. Germline assignment: CDR1 MNHNS and CDR2 SASEGT. The CDR3 has 15 residues. The CDR3 DNA sequence: TGTGCCAGCACTAACAGGGGATCTGGGGCCAACGTCCTGACTTTC. Translation gives CASTNRGSGANVLTF.

This clonotype was counted only a few times. The chain couples TRBV20-1 to TRBJ1-2, with unresolved D. V was trimmed by 2 bases and J by 6 bases, leaving 10 bases between them. The CDR3 spans 12 residues. Germline values: CDR1 DFQATT, CDR2 SNEGSKA (reference sequence). CDR3 nucleotides: TGCAGTGCTAGATTGGCAGCGAATGGCTACACCTTC. Translation gives CSARLAANGYTF.

The V call is TRBV7-2, the J call TRBJ1-6; no clear D gene. This CDR3 is 14 amino acids long. V lost 3 bases and J lost 9, with 12 bases in between. Germline V lookup: CDR1 SGHTA, CDR2 FQGNSA. CDR3 nucleotides: TGTGCCAGCAGCTTTGAGGGAGGGCGTTCACCCCTCCACTTT. Protein product: CASSFEGGRSPLHF.

The chain is built from TRBV18 and TRBJ1-5; a weak D match, TRBD1 (5 bases). In germline, CDR1 is KGHSH, CDR2 LQKENI. Trimming stripped 3 bases from V and 3 bases from J, with 9 bases between. This CDR3 contains 14 residues. DNA for the CDR3: TGTGCCAGCTCACCGGGAGGGGACAATCAGCCCCAGCATTTT. Its protein is CASSPGGDNQPQHF.

Turning to this clonotype: It may be a read error: a sequence one base away is much more abundant. The genes are TRBV20-1 and TRBJ1-3; D is ambiguous. Germline V gives CDR1 DFQATT, CDR2 SNEGSKA (reference sequence). The CDR3 sequence is 13 residues long. CDR3 coding DNA: TGCAGTGCTACAGGAACCGGAGGAAACTCCATATATTTT. This encodes CSATGTGGNSIYF.

The table lists this clonotype with many counts. V and J are TRBV4-1 and TRBJ1-2, with D perhaps TRBD1 (6 bases). Trimming removed 1 base at V and 6 bases at J, with 12 bases between. The CDR3 spans 14 residues. CDR1 is MGHRA, CDR2 YSYEKL, per germline. The CDR3 nucleotides are TGCGCCAGCAGCCAAGGCCAGGGGATAAATGGCTACACCTTC. As protein: CASSQGQGINGYTF.

This clonotype was counted many times. This rearrangement joins TRBV20-1 to TRBJ2-5; D unclear. V dropped 2 bases and J dropped 7 bases, with 17 bases sitting between them. The CDR3 runs 14 residues. The germline CDR1 and CDR2 sequences are DFQATT and SNEGSKA (reference sequence). Here the CDR3 reads CSARPPTGPGTQYF. As DNA, the CDR3 is TGCAGTGCTAGACCTCCTACCGGCCCAGGGACCCAGTACTTC.

A note on this clonotype: This clone may be a read error of a much larger clone one base away. The chain is built from TRBV7-2 and TRBJ2-5, with 9 bases lining up with TRBD2. This CDR3 is 14 amino acids long. From germline, CDR1 is SGHTA and CDR2 FQGNSA. V dropped 5 bases and J dropped 1; count of bases not matched to a gene: 2. The CDR3 sequence: CASSQAGGQETQYF. DNA for the CDR3: TGTGCCAGCAGCCAAGCGGGGGGCCAAGAGACCCAGTACTTC.

This clonotype was detected a few times. The chain uses TRBV4-1 and TRBJ1-5; no clear D. Between the trimmed V and J ends, which lost 1 base and 1 base, there was a span of 8 bases. CDR3 length equals 15 residues. Germline V gene data show CDR1 as MGHRA and CDR2 as YSYEKL. The CDR3 DNA is TGCGCCAGCAGCCAAGGTAGGGTCAGCAATCAGCCCCAGCATTTT. As protein: CASSQGRVSNQPQHF.

Details on this clonotype: A much larger clone differs by one base, so this may be a read error. This chain links TRBV6-6 with TRBJ2-7; D is undetermined. This CDR3 region has 13 residues. The germline gives CDR1 MNHNY, CDR2 SVGAGI (reference sequence). CDR3 in DNA: TGTGCCAGCAGTTACTCAAGAAACTACGGGCAGTACGTC. Translation gives CASSYSRNYGQYV.